The sequence of this T cell receptor (beta chain) was determined in a study of regulatory T cells in long-lasting Graves disease. General study points: Accuracy could have been hurt by small sample size.

Specified time point: newly diagnosed GD, antithyroid drugs for less than 3 months. RNA from PBMCs was the source of the TCR library. Arm-PCR of CDR3 regions and iRepertoire HTBI primers were the basis on which TCR beta libraries were built. MiXCR was run by TCRdb on the multiplex PCR reads, yielding one entry per CDR3 protein. The sample holds hundreds of thousands of distinct CDR3 sequences, around 17% seen once. Germline V CDR1 and CDR2: MNHEY, SVGAGI. The CDR3 sequence is 16 residues long. With 0 bases clipped from V and 7 bases from J, the junction kept 10 bases outside the gene matches. This clonotype was counted many times. Its antigen remains unknown. These same data were also listed under a study on T cells in Graves' hyperthyroidism and ophthalmopathy. That report notes: The TCR CDR3 first-round RT-PCR relied on the HTBI primer set. Most clonotypes expanded in the thyroid (above 0.001) were also present in blood. Ophthalmopathy was predicted by the model a median of approximately 6.6 months ahead of onset.

The source is a woman in her 30s with Graves disease. This chain links TRBV6-5 with TRBJ1-2, with TRBD1 identical over 8 bases. The material was peripheral blood mononuclear cells (PBMCs), obtained at new diagnosis, from a patient treated with antithyroid drugs. CDR3 nucleotide sequence: TGTGCCAGCAGTTACTCGAATCAGGGGGCGCGGGCTGGCTACACCTTC. Translation gives CASSYSNQGARAGYTF.